This T cell receptor beta chain emerged from a study of blood T cells in healthy people across ages. A sample-barcoded 5' primer and a J-beta primer mix were used in a second PCR of roughly 7 to 12 cycles. Via MiXCR, TCRdb re-called the 5' RACE reads, giving one row per CDR3 protein. This table has under 1,000,000 distinct CDR3 sequences, around 36% appearing once. The germline V and J ends were trimmed by 5 bases and 8 bases, with 12 bases remaining between them. Germline V gene data show CDR1 as MNHNY and CDR2 as SVGAGI (reference sequence). The CDR3 has 12 residues. This TCR derives from a man aged 18 to 30 in good health. The V call is TRBV6-6, the J call TRBJ1-1; D gene unclear. Sequenced sample: blood. The CDR3 DNA sequence: TGTGCCAGCAGTCGACTTGCGCGGGAAGCTTTCTTT. Translating gives CASSRLAREAFF.